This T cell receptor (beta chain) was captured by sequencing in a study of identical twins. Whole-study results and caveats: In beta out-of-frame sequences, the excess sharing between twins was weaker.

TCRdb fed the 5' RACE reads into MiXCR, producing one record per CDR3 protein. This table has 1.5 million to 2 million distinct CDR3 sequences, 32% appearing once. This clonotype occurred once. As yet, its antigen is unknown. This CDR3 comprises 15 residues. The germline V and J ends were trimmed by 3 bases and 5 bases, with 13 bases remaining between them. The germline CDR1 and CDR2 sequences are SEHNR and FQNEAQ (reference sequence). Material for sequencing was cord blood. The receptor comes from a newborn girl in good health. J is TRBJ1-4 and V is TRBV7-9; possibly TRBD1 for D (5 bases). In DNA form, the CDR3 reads TGTGCCAGCAGCTTCACAGGTGCCTTCAATGAAAAACTGTTTTTT. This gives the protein CASSFTGAFNEKLFF.